The sequence of this T cell receptor beta chain was determined in a study of CD8+ T cells in alopecia areata. The treatment: oral pan-JAK inhibitor, 5-10 mg twice daily. Details on this clone: The antigen remains unidentified.

General study results and limits: Clonality was higher in lesional than normal scalp, especially in alopecia totalis/universalis. Treatment with tofacitinib significantly lowered scalp clonality and reduced expanded CD8+ clones among the top 100.

Reverse transcription of extracted RNA yielded cDNA, which provided the sequencing template. The data were produced by immunoSEQ multiplex PCR, yet TCRdb's version contains in-frame clones alone and is incomplete. The table lists hundreds of thousands of clones, approximately 60% of them singletons, with about 0.93% in the top ten. With V trimmed by 6 bases and J by 6 bases, 14 bases remained unmatched. Germline lookup yields CDR1 MNHEY and CDR2 SVGAGI. The length of the CDR3 is 15 residues. The sequences come from CD4+ T cells sorted from blood, collected at week 52, from a patient treated with tofacitinib. The TCR comes from a human donor with alopecia areata. The chain uses TRBV6-5 and TRBJ2-7; 7 nucleotides line up with TRBD1. The CDR3 spells CASSQNRGIIAEQYF. In DNA, the CDR3 is TGTGCCAGCAGCCAAAACAGGGGAATAATAGCCGAGCAGTACTTC.